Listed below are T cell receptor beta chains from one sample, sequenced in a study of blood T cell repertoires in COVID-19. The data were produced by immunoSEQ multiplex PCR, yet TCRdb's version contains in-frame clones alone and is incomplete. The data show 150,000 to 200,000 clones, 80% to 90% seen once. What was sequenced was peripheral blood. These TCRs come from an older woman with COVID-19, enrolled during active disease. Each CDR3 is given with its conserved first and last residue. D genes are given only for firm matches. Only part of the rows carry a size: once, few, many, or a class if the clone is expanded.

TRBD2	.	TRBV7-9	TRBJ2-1	TGTGCCAGCGGCCGCGGGGGGACCTACAATGAGCAGTTCTTC	CASGRGGTYNEQFF
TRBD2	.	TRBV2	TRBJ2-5	TGTGCCAGCAGATCTGGGGGGGGGCAAGAGACCCAGTACTTC	CASRSGGGQETQYF
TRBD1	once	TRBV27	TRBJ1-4	TGTGCCAGCCGCCTGGGGACAGGGCCTTGGGAAAAACTGTTTTTT	CASRLGTGPWEKLFF
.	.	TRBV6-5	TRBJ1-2	TGTGCCAGCAGCCCCGTTATAGAATATGGCTACACCTTC	CASSPVIEYGYTF
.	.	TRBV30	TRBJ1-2	TGTGCCTGGACCTCAGGATCCAGGCCCCACTATGGCTACACCTTC	CAWTSGSRPHYGYTF
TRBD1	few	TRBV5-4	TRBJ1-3	TGTGCCAGCAGCCCACGTCAACAGGGGGCTTCGGGAAACACCATATATTTT	CASSPRQQGASGNTIYF
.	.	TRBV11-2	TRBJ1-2	TGTGCCAGCAGCCCTACGCCCTACGGCTACACCTTC	CASSPTPYGYTF
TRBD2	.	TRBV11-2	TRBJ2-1	TGTGCCAGCAGCTTGCTCACCAGCACCGGGACTAATAAGTTCTTC	CASSLLTSTGTNKFF
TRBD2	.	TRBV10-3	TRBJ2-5	TGTGCCATCAGTGAGTTGGGACTAGCAGGGGAGACCCAGTACTTC	CAISELGLAGETQYF
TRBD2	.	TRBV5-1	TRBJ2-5	TGCGCCAGCATGGGACTCGGGGGGAAAGAGACCCAGTACTTC	CASMGLGGKETQYF
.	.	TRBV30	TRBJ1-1	TGTGCCTGGGGTCCCGGGACATTGAACACTGAAGCTTTCTTT	CAWGPGTLNTEAFF
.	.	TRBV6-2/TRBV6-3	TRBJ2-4	TGTGCCAGCAGTCAGGGGGGCCAGGCCAAAAACATTCAGTACTTC	CASSQGGQAKNIQYF
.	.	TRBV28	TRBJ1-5	TGTGCCAGCAGTTGGCTTGCAGGCAATCAGCCCCAGCATTTT	CASSWLAGNQPQHF
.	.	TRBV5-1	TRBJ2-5	TGCGCCAGCAGCTTGCAGTCGGGGGGCGGGGAGACCCAGTACTTC	CASSLQSGGGETQYF
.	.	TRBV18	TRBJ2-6	TGTGCCAGCTCTCTCTCTGGGGCCAACGTCCTGACTTTC	CASSLSGANVLTF
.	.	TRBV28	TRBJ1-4	TGTGCCAGCAGGCCGTTCGGGACTGCAACTAATGAAAAACTGTTTTTT	CASRPFGTATNEKLFF
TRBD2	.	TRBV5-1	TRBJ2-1	TGCGCCAGCAGCTTTGGAGCGGGGGAGAGCTACAATGAGCAGTTCTTC	CASSFGAGESYNEQFF
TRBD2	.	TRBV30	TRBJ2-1	TGTGCCTGGAGTGTATGGCGGGGGGACTACAATGAGCAGTTCTTC	CAWSVWRGDYNEQFF
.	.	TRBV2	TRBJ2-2	TGTGCCAGCAGTGCCAGGGTAGCCACACCCGGGGAGCTGTTTTTT	CASSARVATPGELFF
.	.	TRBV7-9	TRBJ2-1	TGTGCCAGCAGCAGTTCACAGGGAGGGGAGCAGTTCTTC	CASSSSQGGEQFF
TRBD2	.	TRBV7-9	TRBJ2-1	TGTGCCAGCAGCTTTGGGACTAGCGGGCCCAATGAGCAGTTCTTC	CASSFGTSGPNEQFF
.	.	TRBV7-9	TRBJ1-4	TGTGCCAGCAGCTTAGCAGGCCAGGGTACGGGAAAACTGTTTTTT	CASSLAGQGTGKLFF
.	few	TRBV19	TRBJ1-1	TGTGCCAGTAGGGACAGTACAAGGATCTTACCTGAAGCTTTCTTT	CASRDSTRILPEAFF
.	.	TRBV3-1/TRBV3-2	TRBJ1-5	TGTGCCAGCAGCCAGGATACAGGGAATCAGCCCCAGCATTTT	CASSQDTGNQPQHF
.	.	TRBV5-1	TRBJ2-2	TGCGCCTGCGGGCGCGGGGTGAACACCGGGGAGCTGTTTTTT	CACGRGVNTGELFF
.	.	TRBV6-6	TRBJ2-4	TGTGCCAGCAGTCGTCCGGGACATAGGAGGTGGGCCAAAAACATTCAGTACTTC	CASSRPGHRRWAKNIQYF
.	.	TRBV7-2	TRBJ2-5	TGTGCCAGCAGCTTAGATTTCGAGGGGGGGAGAGAGACCCAGTACTTC	CASSLDFEGGRETQYF
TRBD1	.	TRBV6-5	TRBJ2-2	TGTGCCAGCAACGGACAGGCCGGGGAGCTGTTTTTT	CASNGQAGELFF
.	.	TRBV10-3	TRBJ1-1	TGTGCCATCAGGACTATGAACACTGAAGCTTTCTTT	CAIRTMNTEAFF
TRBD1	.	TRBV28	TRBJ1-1	TGTGCCAGCAGCCGGGACAGGGTGAACACTGAAGCTTTCTTT	CASSRDRVNTEAFF
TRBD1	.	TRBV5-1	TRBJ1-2	TGCGCCAGCAGATCGGGACAGGGTGACTATGGCTACACCTTC	CASRSGQGDYGYTF
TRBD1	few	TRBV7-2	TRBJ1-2	TGTGCCAGCAGCTTTAAAGGCCAGGGGGCGTATGGCTACACCTTC	CASSFKGQGAYGYTF
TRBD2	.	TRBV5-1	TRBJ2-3	TGCGCCAGCCGTCCCTATGGTAGCGGGGTTTTCACAGATACGCAGTATTTT	CASRPYGSGVFTDTQYF
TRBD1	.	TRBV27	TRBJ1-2	TGTGCCAGCAGTGCTCCGGGACAGGGGGGTGGCTACACCTTC	CASSAPGQGGGYTF
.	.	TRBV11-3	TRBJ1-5	TGTGCCAGCAGCTTAGGAACAGGGTGTAGCAATCAGCCCCAGCATTTT	CASSLGTGCSNQPQHF
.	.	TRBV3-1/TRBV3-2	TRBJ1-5	TGTGCCAGCAGCCAAGACAGGGTTCAGCCCCAGCATTTT	CASSQDRVQPQHF
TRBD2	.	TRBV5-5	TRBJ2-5	TGTGCCAGCAGCCCGGGGGGGCAGGGGATCGTTTTGGAGACCCAGTACTTC	CASSPGGQGIVLETQYF
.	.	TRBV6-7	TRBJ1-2	TGTGCCAGCAGTTACTCGTTTGGCCACACCTTC	CASSYSFGHTF
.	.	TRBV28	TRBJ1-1	TGTGCCAGCAGTTTGCCAGGGGCCGCAGTAGGAGCTTTCTTT	CASSLPGAAVGAFF
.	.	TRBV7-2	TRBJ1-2	TGTGCCAGCAGCCGCGACAGCCCCGGTGGCTACACCTTC	CASSRDSPGGYTF
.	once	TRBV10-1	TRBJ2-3	TGCGCCAGCAGTGTGGCAGGGGAAAATACGCAGTATTTT	CASSVAGENTQYF
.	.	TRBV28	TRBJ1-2	TGTGCCAGCAGCCCCCACGTAACAGTGCCGGGCTACACCTTC	CASSPHVTVPGYTF
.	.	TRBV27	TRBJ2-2	TGTGCCAGCAGTTTCCTCGACAGGATGAACACCGGGGAGCTGTTTTTT	CASSFLDRMNTGELFF
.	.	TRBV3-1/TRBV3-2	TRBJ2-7	TGTGCCAGCAGCCAAGGGGCAGCCCCCTCCTACGAGCAGTACTTC	CASSQGAAPSYEQYF
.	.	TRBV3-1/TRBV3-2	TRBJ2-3	TGTGCCAGCAGCCAAGTGCTAGGCCTTGATACGCAGTATTTT	CASSQVLGLDTQYF
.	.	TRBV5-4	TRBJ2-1	TGTGCCAGCAGCTTGGGAACATTGGGCCACAATGAGCAGTTCTTC	CASSLGTLGHNEQFF
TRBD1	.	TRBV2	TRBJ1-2	TGTGCCAGCAGTGAACACAGGGGGCGTGGTGGCTACACCTTC	CASSEHRGRGGYTF
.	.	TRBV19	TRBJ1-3	TGTGCCAGTAGTCTACAGGTGGGGCGAAACACCATATATTTT	CASSLQVGRNTIYF
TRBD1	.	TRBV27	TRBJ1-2	TGTGCCAGCAGTTTATCAATGGGACAGGGTAACTATGGCTACACCTTC	CASSLSMGQGNYGYTF
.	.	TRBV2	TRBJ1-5	TGTGCCAGCAGCCAGGGGATTAGTCAGCCCCAGCATTTT	CASSQGISQPQHF
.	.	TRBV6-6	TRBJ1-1	TGTGCCAGCAGTCGAGATTTTGGAGGGCTCGATCCGAACACTGAAGCTTTCTTT	CASSRDFGGLDPNTEAFF
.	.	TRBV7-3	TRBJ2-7	TGTGCCAGCAGCGTAAGGTCGGGAGCCTACGAGCAGTACTTC	CASSVRSGAYEQYF
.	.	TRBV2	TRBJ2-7	TGTGCCAGCATTAGGACTGGGCACGAGCAGTACTTC	CASIRTGHEQYF
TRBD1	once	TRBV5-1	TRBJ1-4	TGCGCCAGCAGCTTGGAGGGGACAGGGGTGGAAAAACTGTTTTTT	CASSLEGTGVEKLFF
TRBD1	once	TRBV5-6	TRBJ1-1	TGTGCCAGCAGTCACGACAGGGGTGGCACTGAAGCTTTCTTT	CASSHDRGGTEAFF